A single sample is the source of the 6 T cell receptor beta chains below, sequenced in a study of cytomegalovirus exposure and HLA in healthy donors. The PCR made use of 60 Vbeta and 13 Jbeta primers. Only in-frame clones appear in the TCRdb table, and some are missing; sequencing was by immunoSEQ multiplex PCR. This specimen shows about 160,000 clones; the ten leading clones hold about 2%. Sample: PBMCs. Source of these receptors: a man between 25 and 39 years old in good health and CMV-seronegative.

This chain links TRBV7-9 with TRBJ1-5; 11 bases map to TRBD1. The CDR3 is 16 residues long. Germline assignment: CDR1 SEHNR and CDR2 FQNEAQ (reference sequence). J gave up 6 bases and V 3 bases, and 7 bases lay outside the gene matches. The CDR3 sequence: CASSFAGTGGGQPQHF. CDR3 DNA: TGTGCCAGCAGCTTCGCCGGGACAGGGGGTGGTCAGCCCCAGCATTTT.

The J gene is TRBJ2-7, the V gene TRBV9; 9 bases map to TRBD2. The germline gives CDR1 SGDLS, CDR2 YYNGEE. The CDR3 is made up of 14 amino acids. J lost 0 bases, V lost 4 bases, and 2 bases had no gene match. CDR3 DNA sequence: TGTGCCAGCAGCTCGGGACTAGCCTCCTACGAGCAGTACTTC. This codes for CASSSGLASYEQYF.

The chain couples TRBV4-2 to TRBJ1-2, with D possibly being TRBD1 (6 bases). CDR1 and CDR2 from the germline V gene are LGHNA and YNFKEQ. V was pared by 2 bases and J by 2 bases, with 18 bases between. CDR3 size: 17 residues. The DNA of the CDR3 is TGTGCCAGCAGCCAAACGGGGGTAGCGGGGGCAAACTATGGCTACACCTTC. Its protein product is CASSQTGVAGANYGYTF.

V and J are TRBV4-1 and TRBJ1-4; tentative D call: TRBD1 (5 bases). V gave up 4 bases and J gave up 7 bases, with 13 bases separating them. Per germline, CDR1 MGHRA and CDR2 YSYEKL. The CDR3 extends over 14 amino acids. CDR3 region: CASSLQGNSEKLFF. For the CDR3, the DNA is TGCGCCAGCAGCCTTCAGGGTAACAGTGAAAAACTGTTTTTT.

V and J are TRBV7-6 and TRBJ2-1; the D is unclear. The CDR3 is made up of 15 amino acids. Germline-derived CDR1 and CDR2 are SGHVS and FNYEAQ. V shed 5 bases and J shed 6 bases, with 17 bases lying between them. DNA for the CDR3: TGTGCCAGCAGCCCCTCCCCTATCCAAGCCAATGAGCAGTTCTTC. This encodes CASSPSPIQANEQFF.

The J gene is TRBJ2-7, the V gene TRBV4-1, with D possibly TRBD2 on 6 matching bases. The CDR3 covers 15 residues. Germline CDR1 MGHRA, CDR2 YSYEKL. The V and J ends lost 3 bases and 0 bases respectively, with 12 bases between them. The DNA of the CDR3 is TGCGCCAGCAGCCAGGGACCAGCGGGCTCCTACGAGCAGTACTTC. Translating gives CASSQGPAGSYEQYF.